A selection of T cell receptor beta chains follows, all from one sample in a study of T-cell reconstitution after alpha-beta-depleted transplantation in children. TCRdb analysed the PCR reads with MiXCR anew, one entry per CDR3 protein. The sample holds roughly 300,000 distinct CDR3 sequences; around 10% are singletons and the top ten take 20% to 25%. This specimen consisted of peripheral blood, obtained 180 days after TCRalphabeta/CD19-depleted stem cell transplant. Receptors were obtained from a male patient aged 2-15 years who had a stem cell transplant for chronic granulomatous disease, so the T cells may come from the graft donor. The CDR3 runs from the conserved cysteine through the conserved F or W.

v_call cdr3_aa
TRBV7-3 CASSFRAGDYNEQFF
TRBV11-2 CASSPRPTDTQYF
TRBV12-3/TRBV12-4 CASSHGAPSYGELFF
TRBV28 CASSTPGREKLFF
TRBV15 CATRHGQTPFYNEQFF
TRBV12-3/TRBV12-4 CASSLSVSQAGFF
TRBV15 CATSRDRSDTQYF
TRBV5-1 CASSLVPGVNQPQHF
TRBV11-2 CASSSFRGQTAYEQYF
TRBV28 CASRTEVKNTEAFF
TRBV5-1 CASSLGAGSYNEQFF
TRBV20-1 CSTQDRSTNEKLFF
TRBV6-2/TRBV6-3 CASSSLAGYENEQFF
TRBV29-1 CSVGLGGYTF
TRBV4-2 CASSQRAGRTYEQYF
TRBV5-6 CASSLYDRVAYEQYF